This T cell receptor beta chain was found in a study of blood T cell repertoires in COVID-19. Looking at the study overall: The study drew acute and convalescent COVID-19 samples from the United States, Italy and Spain.

Sequencing was performed with immunoSEQ multiplex PCR; in TCRdb, only in-frame clones are kept and a portion is missing. Of fewer than 250,000 clones listed, 80% to 90% were seen once; the top ten hold about 3.5%. Between the trimmed V and J ends, which lost 0 bases and 2 bases, there was a span of 14 bases. From germline, CDR1 is SGHRS and CDR2 YFSETQ. CDR3 length equals 16 residues. Researchers sorted participants into cohorts using their self-reported clinical history. During the 2 weeks before they entered the study, exposed participants had met someone with a PCR-confirmed or clinician-diagnosed COVID-19 case.

This receptor was obtained from a woman aged 25 to 39 who had been exposed to COVID-19. The chain has TRBV5-1 and TRBJ1-2; no clear D gene. The sequencing input was PBMCs or T cells enriched from blood (not recorded which). CDR3 sequence (DNA): TGCGCCAGCAGCTTGGAGGGCGGGCGGCCGAACTATGGCTACACCTTC. It encodes CASSLEGGRPNYGYTF.